This T cell receptor (beta chain) was retrieved from a study of blood T cell repertoires in COVID-19. The CDR3 is 14 residues long. The V end was cut by 3 bases, the J end by 1 base, with 9 bases between. Per germline, CDR1 SGHTA and CDR2 FQGNSA. This clone was recorded many times. Original analysis: Reference gene primer amplification in the assay estimated nucleated cell counts. TCRdb's copy holds only in-frame clones and misses some; the assay was immunoSEQ multiplex PCR. That table furnishes V, J and clone size, whereas the DNA furnished D and trimming. Of 450,000 or so clones in the sample, 85% to 90% were seen once.

Specimen: peripheral blood. J is TRBJ1-2 and V is TRBV7-2; the D gene is possibly TRBD1 (5 bases). The clonotype originates from a man aged 18 to 29 with COVID-19, enrolled during active disease. Here the CDR3 reads CASSFRANNYGYTF. As DNA, the CDR3 is TGTGCCAGCAGCTTCAGGGCAAATAACTATGGCTACACCTTC.